This T cell receptor beta chain was profiled in a study of blood T cell repertoires in COVID-19. Study overall: Donors in Cohort 3 who had recovered were those with two negative PCRs, healthcare professional clearance, or resolution of their symptoms.

Assignment of participants to cohorts was predicated upon participant-reported clinical history. TCRdb keeps only in-frame clones here, not all; method: immunoSEQ multiplex PCR. Here the sample spans under 400,000 clones, 87% being singletons. After removal of 2 bases from V and 4 bases from J, the junction contained 8 bases not matched to a gene. Germline V gene sequence: CDR1 SGHNT, CDR2 YYREEE (reference sequence). The CDR3 length is 15 residues. The sequence was collected from a man aged 40-55 years in a cohort exposed to, infected with or recovered from COVID-19 (not recorded which). The chain uses TRBV5-4 and TRBJ1-2; 7 bases are shared with TRBD1. Sequencing was performed on PBMCs or T cells enriched from blood (not recorded which). The CDR3: CASSLFNRGAYGYTF. The CDR3 DNA is TGTGCCAGCAGCTTATTTAACAGGGGAGCCTATGGCTACACCTTC.